A single sample gave rise to the 3 T cell receptor beta chains below, sequenced in a study of long-term antiretroviral therapy in people with HIV. Survey-level immunoSEQ v3.0 assays were run. The protocol was immunoSEQ multiplex PCR, while the TCRdb copy is restricted to in-frame clones and leaves out a portion. Of 20,000 to 30,000 clones in the sample, 80% to 85% are singletons; the top ten hold about 16%. The specimen comprised unsorted PBMCs, sampled at the start of antiretroviral therapy, before treatment. The receptors shown here come from a woman in her late teens or twenties with HIV.

The V and J genes are TRBV28 and TRBJ2-7; D perhaps matches TRBD1 (6 bases). This CDR3 has 13 amino acids. Trimming took off 2 bases at V and 3 bases at J, with 8 bases between the two ends. Germline loops: CDR1 MDHEN, CDR2 SYDVKM. The CDR3 bases are TGTGCCAGCAGTTTAAGGGGGATCTACGAGCAGTACTTC. Encoded protein: CASSLRGIYEQYF.

This clone is medium-sized (0.01 to 0.1%) in the sample. The chain employs TRBV12-1 and TRBJ2-7. TRBV12-1 is a recognized pseudogene. The CDR3 is 14 amino acids. The CDR3 region is CASSFRPPLYEQYF. The DNA for the CDR3 is TGTGCCAGCAGCTTTCGGCCGCCGCTTTACGAGCAGTACTTC.

This chain links TRBV25-1 with TRBJ2-7, with 7 bases aligning to TRBD1. The CDR3 spans 14 residues. V was pared by 6 bases and J by 1 base, with 6 bases of the junction left unmatched. CDR1 is MGHDK and CDR2 is SYGVNS in the germline V gene. The CDR3 loop reads CASSRQGSSYEQYF. The CDR3, as DNA: TGTGCCAGCAGCCGACAGGGCTCTTCCTACGAGCAGTACTTC.